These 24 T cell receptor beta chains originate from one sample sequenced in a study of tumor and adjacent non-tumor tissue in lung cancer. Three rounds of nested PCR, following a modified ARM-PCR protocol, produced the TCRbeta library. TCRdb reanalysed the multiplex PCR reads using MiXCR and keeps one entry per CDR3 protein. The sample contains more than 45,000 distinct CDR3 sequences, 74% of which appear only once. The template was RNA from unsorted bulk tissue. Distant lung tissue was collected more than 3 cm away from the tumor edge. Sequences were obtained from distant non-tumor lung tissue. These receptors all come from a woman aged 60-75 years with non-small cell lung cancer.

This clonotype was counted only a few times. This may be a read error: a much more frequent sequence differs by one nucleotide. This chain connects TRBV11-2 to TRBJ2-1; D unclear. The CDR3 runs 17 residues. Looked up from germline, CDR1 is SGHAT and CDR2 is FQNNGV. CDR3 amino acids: CASSFIGFPNSHNEQFF. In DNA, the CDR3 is TGTGCCAGCAGCTTCATAGGGTTCCCGAACTCCCACAATGAGCAGTTCTTC.

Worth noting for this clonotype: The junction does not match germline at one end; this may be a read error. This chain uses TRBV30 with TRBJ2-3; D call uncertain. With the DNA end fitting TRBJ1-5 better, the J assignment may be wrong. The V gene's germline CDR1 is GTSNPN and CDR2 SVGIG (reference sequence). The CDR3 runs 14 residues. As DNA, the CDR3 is TGTGTCTGGAGTGTAAGAACAGCCGGAGATACGCAGCATTTT. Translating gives CVWSVRTAGDTQHF.

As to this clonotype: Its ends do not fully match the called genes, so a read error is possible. In nucleotides, the CDR3 is TGTGCCAGCAGTTCCCCGCCAGTAATGTTTCGTGGAAATTTACCCGTCCACTTT. Its protein product is CASSSPPVMFRGNLPVHF. The chain combines TRBV6-5 with TRBJ1-6; D not resolved. This CDR3 spans 18 amino acids. Germline loops: CDR1 MNHEY, CDR2 SVGAGI.

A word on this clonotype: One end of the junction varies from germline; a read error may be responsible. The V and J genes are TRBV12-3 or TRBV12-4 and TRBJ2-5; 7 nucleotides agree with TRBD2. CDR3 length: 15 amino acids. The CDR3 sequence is CASSPDCGSEETQHF. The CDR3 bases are TGTGCCAGCAGTCCCGACTGCGGGAGTGAGGAGACCCAGCACTTC.

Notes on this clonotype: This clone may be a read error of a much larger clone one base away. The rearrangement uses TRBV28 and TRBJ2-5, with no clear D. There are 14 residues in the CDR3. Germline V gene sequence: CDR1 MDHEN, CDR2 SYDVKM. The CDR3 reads CVSSSRVWEETQYF. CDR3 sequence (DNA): TGTGTCAGCAGTTCAAGGGTCTGGGAAGAGACCCAGTACTTC.

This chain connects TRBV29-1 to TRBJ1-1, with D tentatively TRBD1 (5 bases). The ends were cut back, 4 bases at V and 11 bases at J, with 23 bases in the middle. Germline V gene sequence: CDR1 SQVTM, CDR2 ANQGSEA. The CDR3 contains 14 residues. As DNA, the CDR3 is TGCAGCGTTGGTCCCCATGGGGCAGGGTTTGAGGCTTTCTTT. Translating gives CSVGPHGAGFEAFF.

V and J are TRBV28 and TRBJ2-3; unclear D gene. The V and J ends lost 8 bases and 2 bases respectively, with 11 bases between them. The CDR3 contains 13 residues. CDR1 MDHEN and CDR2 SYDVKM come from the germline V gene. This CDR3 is CASYLAYTDTQYF. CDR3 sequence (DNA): TGTGCCAGCTATCTGGCCTACACAGATACGCAGTATTTT.

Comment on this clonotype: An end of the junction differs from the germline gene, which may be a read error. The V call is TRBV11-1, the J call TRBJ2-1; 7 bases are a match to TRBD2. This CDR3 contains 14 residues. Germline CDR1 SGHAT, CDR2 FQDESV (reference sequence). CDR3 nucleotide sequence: TGTGGCAGCAGCTTAGACGGAGGGAGGGATGAGCAGTTCTTC. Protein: CGSSLDGGRDEQFF. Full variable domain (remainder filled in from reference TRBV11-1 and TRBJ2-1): EAEVAQSPRYKITEKSQAVAFWCDPISGHATLYWYRQILGQGPELLVQFQDESVVDDSQLPKDRFSAERLKGVDSTLKIQPAELGDSAMYLCGSSLDGGRDEQFFGPGTRLTVL.

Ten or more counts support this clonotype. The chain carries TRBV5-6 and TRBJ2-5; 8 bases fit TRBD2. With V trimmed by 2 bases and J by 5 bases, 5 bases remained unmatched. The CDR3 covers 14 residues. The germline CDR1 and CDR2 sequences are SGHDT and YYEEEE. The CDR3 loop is CASSFDSGIETQYF. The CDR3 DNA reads TGTGCCAGCAGCTTCGATAGCGGGATCGAGACCCAGTACTTC.

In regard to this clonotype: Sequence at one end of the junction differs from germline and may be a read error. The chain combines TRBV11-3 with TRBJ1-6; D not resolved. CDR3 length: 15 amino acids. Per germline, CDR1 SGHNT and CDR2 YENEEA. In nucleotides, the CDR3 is TGTGCCAGCAGCTTAGAGGACTGGTATAATTCACCCCTCTACTTT. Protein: CASSLEDWYNSPLYF. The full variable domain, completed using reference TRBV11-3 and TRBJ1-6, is EAGVVQSPRYKIIEKKQPVAFWCNPISGHNTLYWYLQNLGQGPELLIRYENEEAVDDSQLPKDRFSAERLKGVDSTLKIQPAELGDSAVYLCASSLEDWYNSPLYFGNGTRLTVT.

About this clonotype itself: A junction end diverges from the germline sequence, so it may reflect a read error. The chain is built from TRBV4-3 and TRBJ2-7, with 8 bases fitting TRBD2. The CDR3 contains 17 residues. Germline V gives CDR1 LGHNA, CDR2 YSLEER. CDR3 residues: CASSQGGRGGLTYDQYF. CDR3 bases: TGCGCCAGCAGCCAAGGGGGCCGGGGGGGGCTTACCTACGACCAGTACTTC.

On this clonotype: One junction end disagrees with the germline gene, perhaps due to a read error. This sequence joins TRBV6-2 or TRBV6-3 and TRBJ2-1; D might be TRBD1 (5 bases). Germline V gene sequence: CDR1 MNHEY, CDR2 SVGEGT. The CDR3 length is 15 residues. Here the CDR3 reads CGSSYDGRAVNEQFF. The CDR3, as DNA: TGTGGCAGCAGTTACGATGGCAGGGCAGTCAATGAGCAGTTCTTC.

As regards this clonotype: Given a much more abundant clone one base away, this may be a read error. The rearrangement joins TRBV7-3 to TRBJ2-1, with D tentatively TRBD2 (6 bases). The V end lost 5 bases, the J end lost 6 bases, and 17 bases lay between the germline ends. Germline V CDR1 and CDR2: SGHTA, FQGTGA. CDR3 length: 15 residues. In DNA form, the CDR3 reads TGTGCCAGCAGCCCAACTGACGGGAGCTTCAATGAGCAGTTCTTC. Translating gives CASSPTDGSFNEQFF.

The DNA for the CDR3 is TGCGCCAGCAGCCAAGGGTCTAGCGGTCCAGATACGCAGTATTTT. As protein: CASSQGSSGPDTQYF. This chain uses TRBV4-3 with TRBJ2-3; 7 nucleotides match TRBD2. The CDR3 sequence is 15 residues long. Trimming took 1 base from V and 4 from J; bases not matched to a gene: 5. Looked up from germline, CDR1 is LGHNA and CDR2 is YSLEER.

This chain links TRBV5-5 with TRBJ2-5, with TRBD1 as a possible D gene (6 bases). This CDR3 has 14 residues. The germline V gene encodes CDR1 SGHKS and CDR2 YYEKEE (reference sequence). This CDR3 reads CISNQGTPHETQYF. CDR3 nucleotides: TGTATCAGCAACCAAGGGACACCACATGAGACCCAGTACTTC. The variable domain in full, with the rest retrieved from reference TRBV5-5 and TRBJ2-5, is DAGVTQSPTHLIKTRGQQVTLRCSPISGHKSVSWYQQVLGQGPQFIFQYYEKEERGRGNFPDRFSARQFPNYSSELNVNALLLGDSALYLCISNQGTPHETQYFGPGTRLLVL.

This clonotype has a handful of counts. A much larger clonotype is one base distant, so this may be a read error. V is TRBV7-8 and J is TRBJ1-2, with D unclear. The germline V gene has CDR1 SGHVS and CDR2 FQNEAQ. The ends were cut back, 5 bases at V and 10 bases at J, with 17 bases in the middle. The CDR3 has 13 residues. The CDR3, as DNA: TGTGCCAGCAGCCCCTGGCTTCAGGATGACTACACCTTC. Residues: CASSPWLQDDYTF.

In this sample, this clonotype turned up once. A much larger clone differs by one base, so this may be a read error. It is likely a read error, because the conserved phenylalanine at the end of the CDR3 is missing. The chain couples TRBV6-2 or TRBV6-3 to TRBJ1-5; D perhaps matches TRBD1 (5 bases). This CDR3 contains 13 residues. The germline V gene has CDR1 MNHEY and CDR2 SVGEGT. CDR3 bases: TGTGCCAGCAGTATCGGGACCAATCGGCCCCAGCATCTT. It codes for CASSIGTNRPQHL.

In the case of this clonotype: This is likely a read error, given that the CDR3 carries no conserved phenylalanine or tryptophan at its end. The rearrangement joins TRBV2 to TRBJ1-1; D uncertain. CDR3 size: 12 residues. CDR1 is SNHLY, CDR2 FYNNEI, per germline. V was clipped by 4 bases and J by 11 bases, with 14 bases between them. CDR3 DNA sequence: TGTGCCAGCAGTGGCGATAGCCCGAACGCTTTCTCT. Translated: CASSGDSPNAFS.

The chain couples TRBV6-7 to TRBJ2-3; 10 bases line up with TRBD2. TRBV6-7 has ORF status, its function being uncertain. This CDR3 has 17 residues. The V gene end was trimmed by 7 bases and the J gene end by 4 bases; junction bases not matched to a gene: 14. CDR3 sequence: CASTGGASGSGPDTQYF. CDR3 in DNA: TGTGCCAGCACTGGAGGGGCTAGCGGGAGCGGTCCAGATACGCAGTATTTT.

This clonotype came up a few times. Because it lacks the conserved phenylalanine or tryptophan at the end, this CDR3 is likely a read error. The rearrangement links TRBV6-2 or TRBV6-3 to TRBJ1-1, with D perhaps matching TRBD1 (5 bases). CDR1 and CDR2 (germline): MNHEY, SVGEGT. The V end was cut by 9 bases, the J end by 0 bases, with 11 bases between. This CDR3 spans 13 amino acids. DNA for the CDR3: TGTGCCAGTAGGGACGGAATGAACACTGAAGCTTTCTCT. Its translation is CASRDGMNTEAFS.

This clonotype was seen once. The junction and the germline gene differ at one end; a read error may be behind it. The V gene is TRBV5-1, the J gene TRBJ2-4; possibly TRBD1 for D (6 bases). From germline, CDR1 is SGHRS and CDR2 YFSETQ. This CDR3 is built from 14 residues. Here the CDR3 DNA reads TGCACCAGCAGCTTAACAGGGAGAGGAAACATTCAGAACTTC. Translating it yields CTSSLTGRGNIQNF.

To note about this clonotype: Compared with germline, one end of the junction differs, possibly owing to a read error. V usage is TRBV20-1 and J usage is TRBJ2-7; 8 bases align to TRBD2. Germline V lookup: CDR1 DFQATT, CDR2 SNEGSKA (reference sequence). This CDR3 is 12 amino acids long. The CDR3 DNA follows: TGCAGTGTTAGCGGACAAACGGGGGGGCAGTACTTT. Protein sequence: CSVSGQTGGQYF.

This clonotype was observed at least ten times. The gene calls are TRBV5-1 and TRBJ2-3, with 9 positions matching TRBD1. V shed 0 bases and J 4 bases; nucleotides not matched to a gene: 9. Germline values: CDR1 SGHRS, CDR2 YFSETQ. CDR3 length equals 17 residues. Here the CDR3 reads CASSLAWTGDGADTQYF. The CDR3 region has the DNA TGCGCCAGCAGCTTGGCCTGGACAGGGGATGGAGCAGATACGCAGTATTTT.

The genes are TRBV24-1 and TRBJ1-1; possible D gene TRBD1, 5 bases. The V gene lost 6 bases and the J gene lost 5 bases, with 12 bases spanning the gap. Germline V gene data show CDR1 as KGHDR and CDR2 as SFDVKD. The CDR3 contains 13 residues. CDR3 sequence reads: CATSPGATTEAFF. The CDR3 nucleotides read TGTGCCACCAGTCCTGGGGCAACAACTGAAGCTTTCTTT.